These 27 T cell receptor beta chains share one sample of origin, sequenced in a study of T cells after yellow fever vaccination. MiXCR, run by TCRdb on the 5' RACE reads, gives a single entry per CDR3 protein. The table shows 300,000 to 350,000 distinct CDR3 sequences, with 3.5% to 4.5% occurring only once. The sample was PBMCs, taken 15 days after the yellow fever booster vaccination. The source is a man aged 18 to 29 who received the YFV17D yellow fever vaccine.

This clonotype was seen repeatedly, ten times or more. The rearrangement uses TRBV5-1 and TRBJ2-3, with D hard to call. The CDR3 covers 15 residues. Germline CDR1 SGHRS, CDR2 YFSETQ. V was trimmed by 1 base and J by 4 bases, leaving 13 bases between them. The CDR3 nucleotides are TGCGCCAGCAGCTTGTACCGAGGAGAGGCAGATACGCAGTATTTT. Translated, it gives CASSLYRGEADTQYF.

This clonotype was observed a few times. V usage is TRBV5-1 and J usage is TRBJ2-2; the match to TRBD2 covers 11 bases. With 0 bases clipped from V and 6 bases from J, the junction kept 4 bases outside the gene matches. CDR3 length: 16 amino acids. Germline CDR1 SGHRS, CDR2 YFSETQ. The CDR3 loop reads CASSLAPSGGPGELFF. CDR3 in DNA: TGCGCCAGCAGCTTGGCTCCTAGCGGGGGGCCCGGGGAGCTGTTTTTT.

This clonotype appeared many times. The rearrangement links TRBV6-1 to TRBJ2-7; D unresolved. The CDR3 is 13 residues long. The V end was cut by 6 bases, the J end by 0 bases, with 9 bases between. Germline loops: CDR1 MNHNS, CDR2 SASEGT. CDR3 region: CASRKRSSYEQYV. CDR3 coding DNA: TGTGCCAGCAGGAAGAGAAGCTCCTACGAGCAGTACGTC.

In its sample, this clonotype was seen a few times. The chain links TRBV7-3 to TRBJ2-3; TRBD2 matches 8 bases. Germline trimming cut 1 base from V and 2 bases from J; bases unmatched to any gene: 5. The V gene's germline CDR1 is SGHTA and CDR2 FQGTGA. The CDR3 is 16 amino acids. CDR3 nucleotide sequence: TGTGCCAGCAGCTTAAATAGCGGGGACTCCACAGATACGCAGTATTTT. Its protein product is CASSLNSGDSTDTQYF.

This clonotype showed up just a few times. This chain links TRBV3-1 with TRBJ2-5, with TRBD2 identical over 7 bases. Germline values: CDR1 LGHDT, CDR2 YNNKEL (reference sequence). The CDR3 covers 13 residues. V shed 4 bases, J shed 6 bases, and the junction held 5 bases outside the gene matches. The chain's CDR3 is CASSLRDYQTQYF. The CDR3 DNA reads TGTGCCAGCAGCCTCCGGGACTACCAGACCCAGTACTTC.

In its sample, this clonotype was seen many times. The chain uses TRBV29-1 and TRBJ1-1; D gene uncertain. From germline, CDR1 is SQVTM and CDR2 ANQGSEA. The CDR3 covers 14 residues. Trimming pared 0 bases from V and 3 bases from J, leaving 11 bases between. The CDR3 reads CSVEDNRPDTEAFF. The CDR3 bases are TGCAGCGTTGAAGATAACCGACCGGACACTGAAGCTTTCTTT. Based on the CDR3 plus reference TRBV29-1 and TRBJ1-1, the full variable domain is SAVISQKPSRDICQRGTSLTIQCQVDSQVTMMFWYRQQPGQSLTLIATANQGSEATYESGFVIDKFPISRPNLTFSTLTVSNMSPEDSSIYLCSVEDNRPDTEAFFGQGTRLTVV.

The table lists this clonotype with many counts. J is TRBJ2-3 and V is TRBV7-9; 9 bases are shared with TRBD2. V trimming: 4 bases; J trimming: 0 bases; junction bases outside the gene matches: 14. The CDR3 runs 19 residues. CDR1 is SEHNR, CDR2 FQNEAQ, per germline (reference sequence). CDR3 sequence: CASSSTLAGVTSSTDTQYF. In DNA form, the CDR3 reads TGTGCCAGCAGCTCGACCTTAGCGGGGGTAACCTCTAGCACAGATACGCAGTATTTT.

This clonotype was found many times. The J gene is TRBJ2-2, the V gene TRBV12-3 or TRBV12-4; no definite D call. The CDR3 totals 14 residues. Trimming left V 7 bases short and J 2 bases short, with 11 bases between. The CDR3 loop is CASNLQSNTGELFF. For the CDR3, the DNA is TGTGCCAGCAACCTCCAGAGTAACACCGGGGAGCTGTTTTTT.

In this sample, this clonotype turned up many times. This chain uses TRBV6-1 with TRBJ2-1, with D unresolved. Trimming shortened V by 1 base and J by 4 bases, and 5 bases separated the two germline ends. The germline gives CDR1 MNHNS, CDR2 SASEGT. The CDR3 extends over 13 amino acids. CDR3 bases: TGTGCCAGCAGTGAAGTGGGTTACAATGAGCAGTTCTTC. This codes for CASSEVGYNEQFF.

The sample holds many counts of this clonotype. The V gene is TRBV4-3, the J gene TRBJ1-6; 8 bases fit TRBD1. This CDR3 region has 15 residues. Germline V CDR1 and CDR2: LGHNA, YSLEER. V lost 0 bases, J lost 7 bases, and 2 bases stayed unmatched. CDR3: CASSQETGANSPLHF. Here the CDR3 DNA reads TGCGCCAGCAGCCAAGAGACAGGGGCGAATTCACCCCTCCACTTT.

The sample holds many counts of this clonotype. This chain links TRBV10-2 with TRBJ2-3; D uncertain. V was clipped by 11 bases and J by 0 bases, with 21 bases between them. The CDR3 is 16 residues long. Germline values: CDR1 WSHSY, CDR2 SAAADI. The CDR3 coding sequence is TGCGCCTCCCGGCGGCTGGCACCAGATAGCACAGATACGCAGTATTTT. It codes for CASRRLAPDSTDTQYF.

In regard to this clonotype: This clone may be a read error of a much larger clone one base away. This rearrangement joins TRBV27 to TRBJ2-7; TRBD2 matches 8 bases. V shed 8 bases, J shed 9 bases, and the junction held 6 bases outside the gene matches. The CDR3 spans 11 residues. Germline CDR1 and CDR2: MNHEY and SMNVEV (reference sequence). CDR3 DNA sequence: TGTGCCAGCTCCGGGGGGGTGGTGCAGTACTTC. It encodes CASSGGVVQYF.

This clonotype was detected only a few times. The CDR3 DNA follows: TGCGCCAGCAGTGATGCCCAGCCTCAAGCTTTCTTT. Translation gives CASSDAQPQAFF. V gene TRBV10-2 combines with J gene TRBJ1-1; D is ambiguous. Germline V gene sequence: CDR1 WSHSY, CDR2 SAAADI. The CDR3 sequence is 12 residues long. V shed 3 bases and J shed 9 bases, with 11 bases lying between them.

The table lists this clonotype with many counts. CDR3 in amino acids: CASSHRGWGNTEAFF. The DNA of the CDR3 is TGTGCCAGCAGCCACCGAGGATGGGGAAACACTGAAGCTTTCTTT. The chain links TRBV5-6 to TRBJ1-1; D is uncertain. Per the germline V gene, CDR1 is SGHDT and CDR2 is YYEEEE. V lost 4 bases, J lost 2 bases, and 15 bases lay in between. CDR3 length equals 15 residues.

The V call is TRBV20-1, the J call TRBJ2-7; D is perhaps TRBD1 (5 bases). CDR3 length: 11 amino acids. CDR1 and CDR2 from the germline V gene are DFQATT and SNEGSKA (reference sequence). V was clipped by 3 bases and J by 3 bases, with 6 bases between them. CDR3 in DNA: TGCAGTGCTAGCAGGGACTACGAGCAGTACGTC. Translated: CSASRDYEQYV.

In its sample, this clonotype was seen a few times. The V call is TRBV27, the J call TRBJ2-2, with no clear D. Between the trimmed V and J ends, which lost 7 bases and 7 bases, there was a span of 10 bases. The CDR3 length is 12 residues. The germline V gene encodes CDR1 MNHEY and CDR2 SMNVEV (reference sequence). DNA of the CDR3: TGTGCCAGCAAAAGGGTTGTCGGGGAGCTGTTTTTT. The encoded protein is CASKRVVGELFF.

The DNA for the CDR3 is TGTGCCACGGGGGACAGGGTCACAGATACGCAGTATTTT. It is translated as CATGDRVTDTQYF. The rearrangement joins TRBV5-6 to TRBJ2-3, with TRBD1 matching over 9 bases. CDR1 and CDR2 from the germline V gene are SGHDT and YYEEEE. Unmatched junction bases numbered 4, after V lost 9 bases and J lost 2 bases. This CDR3 is 13 amino acids long.

There are a few counts of this clonotype. The rearrangement joins TRBV5-1 to TRBJ2-2; D possibly uses TRBD1 or TRBD2 (5 bases each). Germline V gene data show CDR1 as SGHRS and CDR2 as YFSETQ. The CDR3 extends over 13 amino acids. The V end was cut by 4 bases, the J end by 5 bases, with 9 bases between. Here the CDR3 reads CASSEGPTGELFF. The CDR3 region has the DNA TGCGCCAGCAGCGAGGGACCTACCGGGGAGCTGTTTTTT.

The chain uses TRBV20-1 and TRBJ1-6; possibly TRBD1 for D (5 bases). In germline, CDR1 is DFQATT, CDR2 SNEGSKA (reference sequence). The V and J ends lost 0 bases and 7 bases respectively, with 10 bases between them. The CDR3 length is 14 residues. The DNA of the CDR3 is TGCAGTGCTAGAGATCTAAGGGGCAATTCACCCCTCCACTTT. It specifies CSARDLRGNSPLHF.

This clonotype was seen ten or more times. The gene calls are TRBV20-1 and TRBJ2-2, with D unclear. Germline V lookup: CDR1 DFQATT, CDR2 SNEGSKA (reference sequence). The CDR3 has 12 residues. V was clipped by 7 bases and J by 5 bases, with 11 bases between them. CDR3 sequence: CSGRHLTGELFF. Here the CDR3 DNA reads TGCAGTGGAAGACATCTAACCGGGGAGCTGTTTTTT.

This clonotype appeared many times. V is TRBV11-3 and J is TRBJ1-6; TRBD1 might be the D (5 bases). V lost 3 bases and J 10 bases, leaving 7 bases between the germline ends. CDR3 size: 12 residues. Germline V lookup: CDR1 SGHNT, CDR2 YENEEA. The CDR3 DNA reads as TGTGCCAGCAGCTTGGGGGACTCACCCCTCCACTTT. Translating gives CASSLGDSPLHF.

CDR3 in DNA: TGTGCCAGCAGCCCCGACAGCGGGAGGGATACGCAGTATTTT. It codes for CASSPDSGRDTQYF. This chain uses TRBV5-5 with TRBJ2-3; TRBD2 matches at 9 bases. CDR1 SGHKS and CDR2 YYEKEE come from the germline V gene (reference sequence). The CDR3 has 14 amino acids. V shed 4 bases and J 6 bases; nucleotides not matched to a gene: 6.

This clonotype occurred many times. The V call is TRBV5-6, the J call TRBJ2-3; 7 nucleotides line up with TRBD2. Germline V gene lookup returns CDR1 SGHDT and CDR2 YYEEEE. J was trimmed by 6 bases and V by 4 bases; bases with no gene match: 17. The CDR3 length is 17 residues. CDR3 bases: TGTGCCAGCAGCCAGAGACCTTGGACTAGGTCTCCGGATACGCAGTATTTT. It is translated as CASSQRPWTRSPDTQYF.

V usage is TRBV12-3 or TRBV12-4 and J usage is TRBJ2-7; 8 positions agree with TRBD1. The ends lost 3 bases at V and 2 bases at J; junction bases unmatched: 6. The CDR3 is 15 residues long. CDR3 in DNA: TGTGCCAGCAGTTTTACCAGGGGGCATACCTACGAGCAGTACTTC. Protein: CASSFTRGHTYEQYF.

In this sample, this clonotype turned up a few times. The genes are TRBV4-2 and TRBJ2-5; D is ambiguous. V was clipped by 4 bases and J by 5 bases, with 17 bases between them. This CDR3 comprises 15 residues. The germline V gene has CDR1 LGHNA and CDR2 YNFKEQ. In nucleotides, the CDR3 is TGTGCCAGCAGCCTAAACACCGTCCCTACCGAGACCCAGTACTTC. This gives the protein CASSLNTVPTETQYF.

The table lists this clonotype with a few counts. V usage is TRBV18 and J usage is TRBJ2-5, with 9 positions matching TRBD1. Trimming cost V 3 bases and J 4 bases; bases outside gene matches: 12. This CDR3 has 17 amino acids. CDR1 KGHSH and CDR2 LQKENI come from the germline V gene. The CDR3 here is CASSPNGGTGQRETQYF. As DNA, the CDR3 is TGTGCCAGCTCACCTAATGGCGGGACAGGGCAAAGAGAGACCCAGTACTTC.

This clonotype was detected a few times. The V gene is TRBV28, the J gene TRBJ2-7, with a tentative D call TRBD1 (6 bases). The CDR3 covers 13 residues. In germline, CDR1 is MDHEN, CDR2 SYDVKM. CDR3 protein: CASRGPGQATISV. The CDR3 DNA sequence: TGTGCCAGCAGGGGTCCGGGACAAGCCACTATAAGCGTC.